This TCR beta chain is drawn from a study of identical twins. Study-wide results and limits: Models underestimated TCR alpha sharing (out-of-frame) in monozygotic twins. Whereas memory repertoires showed no such difference, abundant cord blood beta clonotypes carried fewer insertions.

This CDR3 has 18 residues. J lost 3 bases, V lost 4 bases, and 9 bases had no gene match. Per germline, CDR1 SGHRS and CDR2 YFSETQ. Regarding this clonotype: Its antigen is as yet unknown.

TCRdb redid the calling of the 5' RACE reads with MiXCR, one entry per CDR3 protein. The table lists around 1.7 million distinct CDR3 sequences, 25% to 35% of them singletons. This clonotype was sampled from a newborn girl in good health. This rearrangement joins TRBV5-1 to TRBJ2-1; 14 bases agree with TRBD2. The sample consisted of cord blood. The CDR3 loop reads CASSQGLAGVRYYNEQFF. The DNA of the CDR3 is TGCGCCAGCAGCCAGGGACTAGCGGGAGTCCGTTACTACAATGAGCAGTTCTTC.